The clone carrying this TCR beta chain was detected only once. The data stem from a study of CD4 and CD8 cells across lung adenocarcinoma regions. The CDR3 is 13 amino acids. Germline V gene data show CDR1 as WSHSY and CDR2 as SAAADI. Samples came from patients with localized non-small cell lung adenocarcinoma. Using its own MiXCR run on the PCR reads, TCRdb lists one record per CDR3 protein. The sample has thousands of distinct CDR3 sequences, approximately 49% seen once. The genes are TRBV10-2 and TRBJ2-1; the D is unclear. The last part of the DNA fits TRBJ2-7 better; the J call may be wrong. This sequence originates from a female donor with lung adenocarcinoma. The CD4 and CD8 labels of this study may be unreliable. Sample: CD4+ T cells from the margin of a lung tumor. CDR3 in amino acids: CASRAMGGSEQYF. The CDR3, as DNA: TGCGCCAGCAGGGCGATGGGTGGCTCCGAGCAGTACTTC.